This T cell receptor beta chain was documented in a study of siplizumab effects on memory and regulatory T cells. Germline CDR1 LNHNV, CDR2 YYDKDF (reference sequence). V was clipped by 4 bases and J by 6 bases; unmatched bases: 7. The CDR3 totals 15 residues. TCRdb's table, derived via immunoSEQ multiplex PCR, lists solely in-frame clones and lacks some. Among 100,000 or so clones listed, approximately 91% were seen once. The TCR comes from a human donor in good health. Some clones in this sample may be carry-over from other donors' samples. Material: CD4+ T cells sorted from blood. This chain uses TRBV15 with TRBJ2-3; 10 bases fit TRBD2. The CDR3 loop is CATSILSGRGDTQYF. The CDR3, as DNA: TGTGCCACCAGCATTTTGAGCGGGAGGGGGGATACGCAGTATTTT.